This TCR beta chain was documented in a study of T cell responses to AZD1222 COVID-19 vaccine. Sequencing used immunoSEQ multiplex PCR; TCRdb keeps in-frame clones, though not all of them. Of about 150,000 clones listed, nearly 90% are singletons. This CDR3 is built from 15 residues. Germline V gene sequence: CDR1 MNHEY, CDR2 SVGAGI. Trimming removed 3 bases from V and 6 bases from J; junction bases left unmatched: 8. General study findings and limits: A reported finding is that nearly half of spike-specific TCRs target unmutated variant regions. Repertoires were sampled only after the peak T cell response.

Comments on this clone: Its antigen is still unknown.

The sequence was obtained from an adult in good health. The sequences come from peripheral blood, collected on day 0 of AZD1222 vaccination. The chain recombines TRBV6-5 with TRBJ2-7, with 10 bases identical to TRBD2. The DNA for the CDR3 is TGTGCCAGCAGTTATTACCTAGCGGGAGACTCCGAGCAGTACTTC. Its protein is CASSYYLAGDSEQYF.